Only a few counts were recorded for the clone carrying this T cell receptor (beta chain). The junction shows a germline mismatch at one end, possibly a read error. Unique molecular identifiers tagged the TCRbeta library. MiXCR was run by TCRdb on the PCR reads, yielding one entry per CDR3 protein. The sample contains under 300,000 distinct CDR3 sequences, about 8.8% of which appear only once. The CDR3 is made up of 17 amino acids. Germline V gene lookup returns CDR1 DFQATT and CDR2 SNEGSKA (reference sequence). This sample was included in a study of T-cell reconstitution after alpha-beta-depleted transplantation in children.

The chain couples TRBV20-1 to TRBJ1-1, with a possible D match to TRBD1 (5 bases). Sequencing used PBMCs from the stem cell graft donor, obtained from the stem cell graft. The sequence came from a human donor who donated a stem cell graft to a child with SCID. In nucleotides, the CDR3 is TGCTGTGCTAGAGTCTGGAGAGGGGCCGAAGGGTCGAGTGAAGCTTTCTTT. It yields the protein CCARVWRGAEGSSEAFF.